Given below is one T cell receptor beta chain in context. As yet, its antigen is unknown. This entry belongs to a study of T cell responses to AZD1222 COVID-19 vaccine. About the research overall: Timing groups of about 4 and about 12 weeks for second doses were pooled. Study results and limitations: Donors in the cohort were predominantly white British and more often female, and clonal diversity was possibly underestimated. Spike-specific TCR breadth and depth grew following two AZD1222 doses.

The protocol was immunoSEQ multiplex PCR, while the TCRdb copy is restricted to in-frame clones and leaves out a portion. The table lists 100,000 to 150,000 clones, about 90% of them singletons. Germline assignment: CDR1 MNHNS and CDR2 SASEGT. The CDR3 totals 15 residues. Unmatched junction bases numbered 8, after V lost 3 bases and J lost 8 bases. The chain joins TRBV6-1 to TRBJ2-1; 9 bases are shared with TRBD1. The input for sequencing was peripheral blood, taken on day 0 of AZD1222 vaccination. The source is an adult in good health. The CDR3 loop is CASSDPGQGRDEQFF. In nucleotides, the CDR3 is TGTGCCAGCAGTGACCCGGGACAGGGTAGGGATGAGCAGTTCTTC.